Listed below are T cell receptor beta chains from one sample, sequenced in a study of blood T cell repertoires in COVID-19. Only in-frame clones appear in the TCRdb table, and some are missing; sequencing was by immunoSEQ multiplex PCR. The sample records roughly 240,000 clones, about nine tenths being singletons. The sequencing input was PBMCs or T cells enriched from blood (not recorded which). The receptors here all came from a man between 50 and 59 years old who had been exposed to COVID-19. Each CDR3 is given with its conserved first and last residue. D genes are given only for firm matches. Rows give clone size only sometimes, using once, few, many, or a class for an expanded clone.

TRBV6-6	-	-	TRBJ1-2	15	TGTGCCAGCAGGGGGCCGGATGAACCCAACTATGGCTACACCTTC	CASRGPDEPNYGYTF
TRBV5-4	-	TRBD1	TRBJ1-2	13	TGTGCCAGCAGCACGACAGGGTACTATGGCTACACCTTC	CASSTTGYYGYTF
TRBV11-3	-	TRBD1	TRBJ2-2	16	TGTGCCAGCAGCGTCAGACAGGGTGAGGATGGCGGGGAGCTGTTTTTT	CASSVRQGEDGGELFF
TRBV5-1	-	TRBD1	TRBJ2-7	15	TGCGCCAGCAGCCGAGTAGCCCGGGACAGCTACGAGCAGTACTTC	CASSRVARDSYEQYF
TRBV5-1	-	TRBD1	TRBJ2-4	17	TGCGCCAGCAGCTTGGATGGGACAGGCGCGTCCAAAAACATTCAGTACTTC	CASSLDGTGASKNIQYF
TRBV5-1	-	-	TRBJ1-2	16	TGCGCCAGCAGCTTGGGCACCGACAAAAAATCATATGGCTACACCTTC	CASSLGTDKKSYGYTF
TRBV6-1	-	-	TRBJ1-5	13	TGTGCCAGCAGTGAAGGGGCCCCGGCGCCCCAGCATTTT	CASSEGAPAPQHF
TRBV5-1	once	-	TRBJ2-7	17	TGCGCCAGCAGCTTAACACAAAGTCCTTCTTCCTCCTACGAGCAGTACTTC	CASSLTQSPSSSYEQYF
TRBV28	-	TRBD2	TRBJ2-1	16	TGTGCCAGCAGTTCCGGAGCGGGAGGACCCTACAATGAGCAGTTCTTC	CASSSGAGGPYNEQFF
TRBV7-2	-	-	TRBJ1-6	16	TGTGCCAGCAGCTTATCCAGGGACTCCTATAATTCACCCCTCCACTTT	CASSLSRDSYNSPLHF
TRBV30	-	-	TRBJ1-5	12	TGTGCCTGGAGTTTTCCGAATCAGCCCCAGCATTTT	CAWSFPNQPQHF
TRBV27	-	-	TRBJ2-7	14	TGTGCCAGCAGTTTTCGAGTGGGCGCCTACGAGCAGTACTTC	CASSFRVGAYEQYF
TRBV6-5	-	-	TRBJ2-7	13	TGTGCCAGCAGTTACTCCGTCAGGGGTGAGCAGTACTTC	CASSYSVRGEQYF
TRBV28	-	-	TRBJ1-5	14	TGTGCCAGCGGCCTACGGGTGGGGGCACAGCCCCAGCATTTT	CASGLRVGAQPQHF
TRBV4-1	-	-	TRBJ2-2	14	TGCGCCAGCAGCCAGCGTACAGTCACCGGGGAGCTGTTTTTT	CASSQRTVTGELFF
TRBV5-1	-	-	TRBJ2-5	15	TGCGCCCGCAGCGGGGTGGGAGGGGGGCGGGAGACCCAGTACTTC	CARSGVGGGRETQYF
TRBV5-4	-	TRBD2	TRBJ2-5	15	TGTGCCAGCAGCTTCGCACTAGCGGGAATAGAGACCCAGTACTTC	CASSFALAGIETQYF
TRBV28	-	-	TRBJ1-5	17	TGTGCCGCTAATTATCGAATTGGACAAAATAGCAATCAGCCCCAGCATTTT	CAANYRIGQNSNQPQHF
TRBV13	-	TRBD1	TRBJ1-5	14	TGTGCCAGCAGCCTACAGGGGTTCAATCAGCCCCAGCATTTT	CASSLQGFNQPQHF
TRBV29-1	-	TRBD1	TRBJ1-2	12	TGCAGCGCTAGGGGACAGCTATATGGCTACACCTTC	CSARGQLYGYTF
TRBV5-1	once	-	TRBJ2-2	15	TGCGCCAGCAGCTCTCGACAGGCTAATACCGGGGAGCTGTTTTTT	CASSSRQANTGELFF
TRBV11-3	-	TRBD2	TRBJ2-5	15	TGTGCCAGCAGCTTAATCGGGACTAGCATGGAGACCCAGTACTTC	CASSLIGTSMETQYF
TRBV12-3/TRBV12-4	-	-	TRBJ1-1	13	TGTGCCATCAAGACAAGCTTGAACACTGAAGCTTTCTTT	CAIKTSLNTEAFF